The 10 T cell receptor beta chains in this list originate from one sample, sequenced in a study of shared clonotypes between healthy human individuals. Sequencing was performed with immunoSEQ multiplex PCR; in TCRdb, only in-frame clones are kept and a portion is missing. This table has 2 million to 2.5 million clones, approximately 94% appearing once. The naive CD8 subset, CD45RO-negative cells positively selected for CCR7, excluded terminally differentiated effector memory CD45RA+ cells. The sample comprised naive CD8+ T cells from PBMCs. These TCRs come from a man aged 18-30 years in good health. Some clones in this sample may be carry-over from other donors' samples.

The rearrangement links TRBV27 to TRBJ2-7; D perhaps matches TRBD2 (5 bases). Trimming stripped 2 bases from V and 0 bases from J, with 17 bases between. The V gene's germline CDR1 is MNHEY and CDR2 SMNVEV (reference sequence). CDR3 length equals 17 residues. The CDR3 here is CASSLIAPGGLSYEQYF. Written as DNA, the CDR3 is TGTGCCAGCAGTTTAATAGCGCCCGGTGGACTCTCCTACGAGCAGTACTTC.

The CDR3 sequence is CASSLEGEVGELFF. The CDR3 bases are TGTGCCAGCAGCTTAGAGGGGGAAGTCGGGGAGCTGTTTTTT. The chain joins TRBV7-9 to TRBJ2-2; a weak D match, TRBD1 (6 bases). Trimming cost V 1 base and J 7 bases, with 10 bases left between them. The CDR3 covers 14 residues. The germline V gene has CDR1 SEHNR and CDR2 FQNEAQ (reference sequence).

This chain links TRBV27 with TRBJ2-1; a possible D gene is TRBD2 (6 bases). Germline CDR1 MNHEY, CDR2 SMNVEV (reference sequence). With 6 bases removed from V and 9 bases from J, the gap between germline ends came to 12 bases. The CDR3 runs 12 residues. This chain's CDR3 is CASSPGTGEQFF. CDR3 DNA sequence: TGTGCCAGCAGCCCCGGGACTGGTGAGCAGTTCTTC.

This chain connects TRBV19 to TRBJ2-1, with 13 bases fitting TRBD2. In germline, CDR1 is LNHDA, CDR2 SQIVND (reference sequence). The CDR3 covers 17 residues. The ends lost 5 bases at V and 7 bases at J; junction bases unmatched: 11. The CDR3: CASSLGLAGNSGNEQFF. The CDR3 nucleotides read TGTGCCAGTAGTCTGGGACTAGCGGGAAATTCTGGGAATGAGCAGTTCTTC.

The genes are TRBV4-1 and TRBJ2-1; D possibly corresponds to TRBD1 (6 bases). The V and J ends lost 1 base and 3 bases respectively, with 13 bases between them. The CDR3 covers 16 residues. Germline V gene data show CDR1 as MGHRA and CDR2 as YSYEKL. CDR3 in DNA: TGCGCCAGCAGCCAAGTTGCAGGGGACCTCTACAATGAGCAGTTCTTC. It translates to CASSQVAGDLYNEQFF.

The CDR3 spells CASSPVSGAGTQHF. The CDR3 coding sequence is TGTGCCAGCAGTCCCGTGTCGGGTGCAGGGACCCAGCATTTT. The V and J genes are TRBV27 and TRBJ1-5; perhaps TRBD1 as D (5 bases). The CDR3 totals 14 residues. The germline V gene has CDR1 MNHEY and CDR2 SMNVEV (reference sequence). V lost 5 bases to trimming and J lost 11 bases, with 19 bases between them.

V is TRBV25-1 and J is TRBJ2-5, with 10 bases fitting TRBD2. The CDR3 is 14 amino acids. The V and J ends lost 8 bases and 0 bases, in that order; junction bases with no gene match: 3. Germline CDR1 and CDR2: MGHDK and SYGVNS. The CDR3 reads CASGLAANQETQYF. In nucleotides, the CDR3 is TGTGCCAGCGGACTAGCGGCCAACCAAGAGACCCAGTACTTC.

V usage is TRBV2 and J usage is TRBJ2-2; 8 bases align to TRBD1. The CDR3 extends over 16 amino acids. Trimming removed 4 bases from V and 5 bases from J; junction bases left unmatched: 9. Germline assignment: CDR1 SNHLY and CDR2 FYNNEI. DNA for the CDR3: TGTGCCAGCAGTGTGGTGACAGGGGAGTGGACCGGGGAGCTGTTTTTT. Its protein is CASSVVTGEWTGELFF.

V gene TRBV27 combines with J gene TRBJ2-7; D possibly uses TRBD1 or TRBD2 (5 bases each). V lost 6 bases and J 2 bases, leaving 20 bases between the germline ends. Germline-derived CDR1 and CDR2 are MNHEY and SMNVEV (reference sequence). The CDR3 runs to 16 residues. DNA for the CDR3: TGTGCCAGCAGGTGGGGGACGATAGGTGGGACCTACGAGCAGTACTTC. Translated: CASRWGTIGGTYEQYF.

The CDR3 DNA reads as TGTGCCAGCAGTCGAGGGACCTCTGGACTGTACCAAGAGACCCAGTACTTC. This encodes CASSRGTSGLYQETQYF. The V gene is TRBV28, the J gene TRBJ2-5; either TRBD1 or TRBD2 may fit D (5 bases each). This CDR3 is built from 17 residues. The ends were cut back, 5 bases at V and 0 bases at J, with 19 bases in the middle. Germline V lookup: CDR1 MDHEN, CDR2 SYDVKM.